This T cell receptor (beta chain) was captured in a study of identical twins. V lost 5 bases, J lost 1 base, and 13 bases stayed unmatched. The germline CDR1 and CDR2 sequences are SGDLS and YYNGEE. The CDR3 spans 17 residues. Study-wide findings and caveats: Possibly, invariant MAIT and iNKT cells partly confounded zero-insertion analyses.

To note about this clonotype: As yet, its antigen is unknown.

Template switching (which added a universal primer site) was used, and cDNA carried unique molecular identifiers. TCRdb re-called the 5' RACE reads through MiXCR, storing one row per CDR3 protein. Altogether 570,000 or so distinct CDR3 sequences are present, more than 9% being singletons, with the ten largest covering roughly 3%. In addition, the sample was reused for a study of yellow fever vaccine responses in identical twins. That source adds: Convergence reportedly seemed to mark part of the twins' vaccine T cell response, with personalization marking the rest.

The rearrangement uses TRBV9 and TRBJ2-5; 8 positions match TRBD1. The sample consisted of PBMCs. This receptor was identified in a young woman in good health. The chain's CDR3 is CASSRLPRQGFQETQYF. CDR3 nucleotide sequence: TGTGCCAGCAGTAGACTACCGCGACAGGGGTTCCAAGAGACCCAGTACTTC.